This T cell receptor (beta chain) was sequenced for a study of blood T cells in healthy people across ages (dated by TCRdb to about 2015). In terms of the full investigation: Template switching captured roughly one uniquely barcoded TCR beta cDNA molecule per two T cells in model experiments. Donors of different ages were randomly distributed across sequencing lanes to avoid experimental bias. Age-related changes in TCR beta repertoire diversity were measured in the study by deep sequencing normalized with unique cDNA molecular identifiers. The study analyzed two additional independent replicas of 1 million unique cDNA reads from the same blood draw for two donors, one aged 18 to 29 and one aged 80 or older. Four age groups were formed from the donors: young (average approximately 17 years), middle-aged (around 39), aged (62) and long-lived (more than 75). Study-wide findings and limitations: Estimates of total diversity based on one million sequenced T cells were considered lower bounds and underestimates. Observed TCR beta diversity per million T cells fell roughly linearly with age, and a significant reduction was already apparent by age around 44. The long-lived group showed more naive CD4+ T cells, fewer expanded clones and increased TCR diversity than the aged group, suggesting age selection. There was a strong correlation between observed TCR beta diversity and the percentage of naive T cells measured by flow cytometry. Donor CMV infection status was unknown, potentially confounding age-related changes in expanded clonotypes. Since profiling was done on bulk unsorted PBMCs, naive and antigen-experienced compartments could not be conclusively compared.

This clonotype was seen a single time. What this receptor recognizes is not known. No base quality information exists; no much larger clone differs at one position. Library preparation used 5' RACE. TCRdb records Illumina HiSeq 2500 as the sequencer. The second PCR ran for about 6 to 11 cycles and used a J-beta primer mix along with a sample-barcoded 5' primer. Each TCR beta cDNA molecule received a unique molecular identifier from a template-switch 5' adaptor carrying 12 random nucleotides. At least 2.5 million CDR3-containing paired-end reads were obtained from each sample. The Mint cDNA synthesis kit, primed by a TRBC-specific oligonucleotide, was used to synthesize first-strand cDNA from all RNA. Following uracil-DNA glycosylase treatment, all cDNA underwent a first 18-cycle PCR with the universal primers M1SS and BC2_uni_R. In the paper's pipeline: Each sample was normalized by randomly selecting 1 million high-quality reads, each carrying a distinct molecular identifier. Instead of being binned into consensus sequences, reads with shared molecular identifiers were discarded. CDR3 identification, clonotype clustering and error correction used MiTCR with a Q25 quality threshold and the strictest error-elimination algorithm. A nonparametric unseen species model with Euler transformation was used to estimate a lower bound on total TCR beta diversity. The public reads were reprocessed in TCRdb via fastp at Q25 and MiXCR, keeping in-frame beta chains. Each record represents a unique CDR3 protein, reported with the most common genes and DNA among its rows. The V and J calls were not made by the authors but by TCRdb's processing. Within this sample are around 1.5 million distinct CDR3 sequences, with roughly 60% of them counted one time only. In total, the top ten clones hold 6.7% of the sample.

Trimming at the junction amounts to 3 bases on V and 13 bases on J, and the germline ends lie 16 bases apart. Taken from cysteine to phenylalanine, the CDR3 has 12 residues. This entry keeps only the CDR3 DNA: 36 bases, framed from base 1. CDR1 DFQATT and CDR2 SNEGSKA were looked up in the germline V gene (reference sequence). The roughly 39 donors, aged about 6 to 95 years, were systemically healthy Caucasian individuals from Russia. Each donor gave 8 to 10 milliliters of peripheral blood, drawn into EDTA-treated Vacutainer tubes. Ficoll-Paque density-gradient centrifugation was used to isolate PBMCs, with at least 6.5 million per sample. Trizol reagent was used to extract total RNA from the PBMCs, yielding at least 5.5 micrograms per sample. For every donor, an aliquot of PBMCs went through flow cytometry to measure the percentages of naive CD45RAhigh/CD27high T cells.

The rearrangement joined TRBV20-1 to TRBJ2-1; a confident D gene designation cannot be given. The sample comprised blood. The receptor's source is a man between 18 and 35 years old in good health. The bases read TGCAGTGCTAGCGGGTTTGGAGAGACCCAGTTCTTC. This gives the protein CSASGFGETQFF.